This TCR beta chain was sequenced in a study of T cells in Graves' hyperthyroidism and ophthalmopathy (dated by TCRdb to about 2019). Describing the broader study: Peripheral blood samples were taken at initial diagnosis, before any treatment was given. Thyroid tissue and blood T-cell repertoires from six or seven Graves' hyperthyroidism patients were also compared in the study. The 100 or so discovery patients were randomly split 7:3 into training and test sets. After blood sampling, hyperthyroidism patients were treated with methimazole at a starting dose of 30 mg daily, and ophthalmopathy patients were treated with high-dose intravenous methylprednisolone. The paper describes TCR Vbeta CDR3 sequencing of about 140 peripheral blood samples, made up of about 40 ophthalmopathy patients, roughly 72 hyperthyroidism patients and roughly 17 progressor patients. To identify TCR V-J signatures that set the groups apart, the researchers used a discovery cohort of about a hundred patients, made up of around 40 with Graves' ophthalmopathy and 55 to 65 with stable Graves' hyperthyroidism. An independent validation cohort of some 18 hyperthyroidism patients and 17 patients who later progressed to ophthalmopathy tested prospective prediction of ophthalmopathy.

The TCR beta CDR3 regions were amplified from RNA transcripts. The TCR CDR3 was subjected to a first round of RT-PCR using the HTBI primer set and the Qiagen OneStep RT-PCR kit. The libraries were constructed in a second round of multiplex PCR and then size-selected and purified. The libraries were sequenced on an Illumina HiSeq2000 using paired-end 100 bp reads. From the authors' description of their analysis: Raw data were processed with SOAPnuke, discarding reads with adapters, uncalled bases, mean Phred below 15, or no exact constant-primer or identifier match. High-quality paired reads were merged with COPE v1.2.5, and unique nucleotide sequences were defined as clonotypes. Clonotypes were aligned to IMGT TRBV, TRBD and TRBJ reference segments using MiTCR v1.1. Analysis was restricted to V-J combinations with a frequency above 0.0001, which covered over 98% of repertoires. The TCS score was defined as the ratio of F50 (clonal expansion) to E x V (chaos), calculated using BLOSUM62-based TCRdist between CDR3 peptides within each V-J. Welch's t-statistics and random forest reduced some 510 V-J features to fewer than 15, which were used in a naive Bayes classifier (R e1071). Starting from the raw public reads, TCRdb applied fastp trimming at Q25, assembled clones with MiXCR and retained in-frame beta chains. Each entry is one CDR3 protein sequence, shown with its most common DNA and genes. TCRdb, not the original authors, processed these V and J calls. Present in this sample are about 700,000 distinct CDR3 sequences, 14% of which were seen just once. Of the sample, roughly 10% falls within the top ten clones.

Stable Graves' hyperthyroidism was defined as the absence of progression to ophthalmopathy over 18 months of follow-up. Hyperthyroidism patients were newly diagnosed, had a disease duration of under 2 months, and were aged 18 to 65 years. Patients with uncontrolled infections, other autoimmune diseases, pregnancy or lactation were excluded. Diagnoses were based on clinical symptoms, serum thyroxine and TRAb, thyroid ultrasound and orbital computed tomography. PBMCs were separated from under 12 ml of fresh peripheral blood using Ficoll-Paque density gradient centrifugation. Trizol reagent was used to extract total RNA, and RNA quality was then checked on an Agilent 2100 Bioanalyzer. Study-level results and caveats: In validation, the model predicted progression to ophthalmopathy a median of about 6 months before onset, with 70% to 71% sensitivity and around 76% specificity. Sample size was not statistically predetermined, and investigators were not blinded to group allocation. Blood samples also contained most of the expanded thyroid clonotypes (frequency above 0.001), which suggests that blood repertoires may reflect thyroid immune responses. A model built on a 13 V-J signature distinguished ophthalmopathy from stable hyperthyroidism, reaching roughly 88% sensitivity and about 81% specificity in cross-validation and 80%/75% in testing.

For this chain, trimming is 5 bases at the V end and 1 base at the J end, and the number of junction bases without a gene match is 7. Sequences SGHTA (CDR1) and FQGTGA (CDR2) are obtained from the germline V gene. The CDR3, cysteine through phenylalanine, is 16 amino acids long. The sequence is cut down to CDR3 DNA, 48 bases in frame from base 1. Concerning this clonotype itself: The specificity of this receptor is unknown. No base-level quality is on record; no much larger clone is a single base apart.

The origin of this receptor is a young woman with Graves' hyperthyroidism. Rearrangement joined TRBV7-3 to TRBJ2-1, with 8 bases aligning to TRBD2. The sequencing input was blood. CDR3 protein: CASSLSGSVSYNEQFF. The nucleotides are TGTGCCAGCAGCCTAAGCGGGAGTGTATCCTACAATGAGCAGTTCTTC.